This entry describes one TCR beta chain. This record belongs to a study of sequential checkpoint blockade in melanoma. TCRdb keeps only in-frame clones here, not all; method: immunoSEQ multiplex PCR. This repertoire shows over 15,000 clones, 70% found once; its top ten account for around 10%. Looked up from germline, CDR1 is SGHAT and CDR2 is FQDESV (reference sequence). This CDR3 is 15 amino acids long. Trimming cost V 6 bases and J 4 bases; bases outside gene matches: 11. Treatment of the sample: randomized to nivolumab then ipilimumab (arm A) or the reverse (arm B). The chain uses TRBV11-1 and TRBJ2-7, with 8 bases lining up with TRBD1. Sample: CD8+ T cells sorted from blood (inferred from file names), taken from a patient given nivolumab and ipilimumab in sequence. The sequence was collected from a human donor with melanoma. The CDR3 nucleotides read TGTGCCAGCAGAGAAGGACAGGGAAAGGGGTACGAGCAGTACTTC. Translating gives CASREGQGKGYEQYF.